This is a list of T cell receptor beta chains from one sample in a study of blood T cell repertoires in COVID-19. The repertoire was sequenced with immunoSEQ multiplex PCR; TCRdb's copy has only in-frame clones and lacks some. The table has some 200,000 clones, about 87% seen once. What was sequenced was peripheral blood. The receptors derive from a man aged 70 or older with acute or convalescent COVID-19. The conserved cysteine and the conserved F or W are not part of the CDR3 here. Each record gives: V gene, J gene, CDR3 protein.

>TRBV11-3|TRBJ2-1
ASSLTGTSGSLTYNEQF
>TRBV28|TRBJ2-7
ASSSSGSGTYEQY
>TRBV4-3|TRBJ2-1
ASSQVSGMNNEQF
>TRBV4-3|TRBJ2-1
ASSQRIGGRNEQF
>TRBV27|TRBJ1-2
ASSPSWTAVYGYT
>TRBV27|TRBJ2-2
ASSLGGRSGGTGELF
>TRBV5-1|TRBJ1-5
ASSLDTGDGQPQH
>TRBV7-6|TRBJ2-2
ASSSTGTTNTGELF
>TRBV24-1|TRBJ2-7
ATSDSISYEQY
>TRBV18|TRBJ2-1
ASSPRQLAGDEQF
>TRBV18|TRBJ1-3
ASSPGTGRRNTIY
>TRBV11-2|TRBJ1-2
ASSLSTGVYGYT
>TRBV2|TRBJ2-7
ASSERRTGGTYEQY
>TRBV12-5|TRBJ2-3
ASGLRVAGGPRTDTQY
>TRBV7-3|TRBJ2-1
ASSSLGGGRNNEQF
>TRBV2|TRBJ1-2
ASSERRESYGYT
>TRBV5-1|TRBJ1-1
ASSSGYVGHTEAF
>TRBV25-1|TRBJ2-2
ASSGGQITGELF
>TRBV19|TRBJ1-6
ASSPRRGNSPLH
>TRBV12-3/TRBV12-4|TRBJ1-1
ASWGGNTEAF
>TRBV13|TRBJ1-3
ASSRRDSGNTIY
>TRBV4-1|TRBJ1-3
ASSQEDRRNTIY
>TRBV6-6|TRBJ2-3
ASSPPPGRLSTDTQY
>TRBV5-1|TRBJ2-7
ASSPAGGPREQY
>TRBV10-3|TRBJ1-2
AISEAGTTNYGYT
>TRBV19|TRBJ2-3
ASSIESGRADTQY
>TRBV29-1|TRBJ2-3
SVPPHTGIADTQY